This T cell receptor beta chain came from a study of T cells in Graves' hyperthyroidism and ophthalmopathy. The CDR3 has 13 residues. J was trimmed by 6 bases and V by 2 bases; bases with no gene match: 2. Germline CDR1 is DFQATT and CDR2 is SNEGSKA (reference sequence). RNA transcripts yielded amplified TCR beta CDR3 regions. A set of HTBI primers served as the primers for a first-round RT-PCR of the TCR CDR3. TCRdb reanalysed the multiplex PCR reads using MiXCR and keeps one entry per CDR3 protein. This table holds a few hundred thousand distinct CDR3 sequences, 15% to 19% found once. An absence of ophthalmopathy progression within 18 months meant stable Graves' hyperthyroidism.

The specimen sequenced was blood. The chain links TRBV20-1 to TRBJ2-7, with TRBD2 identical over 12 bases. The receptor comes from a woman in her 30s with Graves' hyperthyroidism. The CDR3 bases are TGCAGTGCTAGACCTAGCGGGAGGGGCGAGCAGTACTTC. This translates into CSARPSGRGEQYF.